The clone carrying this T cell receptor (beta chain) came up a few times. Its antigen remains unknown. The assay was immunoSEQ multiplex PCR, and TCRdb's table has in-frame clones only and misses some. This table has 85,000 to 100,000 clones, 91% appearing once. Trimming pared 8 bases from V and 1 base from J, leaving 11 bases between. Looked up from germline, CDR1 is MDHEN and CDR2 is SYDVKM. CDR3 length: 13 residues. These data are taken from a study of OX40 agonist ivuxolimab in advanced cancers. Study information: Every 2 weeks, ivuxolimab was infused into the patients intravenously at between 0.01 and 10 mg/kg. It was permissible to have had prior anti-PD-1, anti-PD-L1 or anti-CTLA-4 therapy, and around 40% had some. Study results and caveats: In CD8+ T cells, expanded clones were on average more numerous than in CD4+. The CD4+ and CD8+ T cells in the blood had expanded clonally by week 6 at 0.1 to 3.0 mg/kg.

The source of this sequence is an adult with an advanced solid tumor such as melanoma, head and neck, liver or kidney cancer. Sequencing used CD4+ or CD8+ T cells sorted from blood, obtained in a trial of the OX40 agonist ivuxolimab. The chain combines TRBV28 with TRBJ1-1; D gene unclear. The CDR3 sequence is CASLSMWNTEAFF. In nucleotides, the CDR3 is TGTGCCAGCCTTTCGATGTGGAACACTGAAGCTTTCTTT.